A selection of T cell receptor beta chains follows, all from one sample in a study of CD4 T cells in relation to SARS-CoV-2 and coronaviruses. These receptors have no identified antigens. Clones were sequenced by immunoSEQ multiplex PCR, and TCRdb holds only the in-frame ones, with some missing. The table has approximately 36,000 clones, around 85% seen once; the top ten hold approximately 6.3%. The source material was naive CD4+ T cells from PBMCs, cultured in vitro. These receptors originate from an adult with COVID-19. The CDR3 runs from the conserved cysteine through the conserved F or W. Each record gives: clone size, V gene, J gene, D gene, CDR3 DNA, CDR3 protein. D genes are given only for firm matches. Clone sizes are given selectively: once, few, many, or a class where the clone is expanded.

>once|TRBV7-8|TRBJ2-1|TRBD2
TGTGCCAGCAGCTTATGGGGGGGCTCCTACAATGAGCAGTTCTTC
CASSLWGGSYNEQFF
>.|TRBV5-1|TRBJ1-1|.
TGCGCCAGCAGCTTGGGGCCGGGCCAACAAGCTTTCTTT
CASSLGPGQQAFF
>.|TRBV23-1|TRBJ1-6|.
TGCGCCAGCAGTCAATCGAAAGGAGGTAGCTCACCCCTCCACTTT
CASSQSKGGSSPLHF
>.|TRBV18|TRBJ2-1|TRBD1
TGTGCCAGCTCACCATGGACAGGCGTTGAGCAGTTCTTC
CASSPWTGVEQFF
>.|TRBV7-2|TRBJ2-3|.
TGTGCCAGCAGCAAGGACCGTACCCCAGATACGCAGTATTTT
CASSKDRTPDTQYF
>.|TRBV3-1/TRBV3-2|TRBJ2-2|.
TGTGCCAGCAGCCGCCGGGGGGGGACAGGATCGACCGGGGAGCTGTTTTTT
CASSRRGGTGSTGELFF
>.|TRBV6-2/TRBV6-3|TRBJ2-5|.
TGTGCCAGCAGTTCAACGTACCAAGAGACCCAGTACTTC
CASSSTYQETQYF
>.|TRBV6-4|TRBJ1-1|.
TGTGCCAGCAGCGTGGACAGGAACACTGAAGCTTTCTTT
CASSVDRNTEAFF
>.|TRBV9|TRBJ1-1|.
TGTGCCAGCAGCTCTTCCCCCGAAAAGATTGAACCTTTCTTT
CASSSSPEKIEPFF
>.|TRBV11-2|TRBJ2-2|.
TGTGCCAGCAGCTTCTTAGGGTCGGGCACCGGGGAGCTGTTTTTT
CASSFLGSGTGELFF
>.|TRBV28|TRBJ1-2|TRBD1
TGTGCCAGCAGTTTTCCGGACAGGGTGGGGATTAGTGGCTACACCTTC
CASSFPDRVGISGYTF
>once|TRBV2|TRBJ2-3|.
TGTGCCAGCAACCGCGGGAAGCCAGATACGCAGTATTTT
CASNRGKPDTQYF
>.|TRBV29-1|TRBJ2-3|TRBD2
TGCAGCGTTGAAGATCGCCTAGCGGGAGGATCAGATACGCAGTATTTT
CSVEDRLAGGSDTQYF
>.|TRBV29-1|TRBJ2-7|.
TGCAGCGTTGGGGGCAGGAGCTCCTACGAGCAGTACTTC
CSVGGRSSYEQYF
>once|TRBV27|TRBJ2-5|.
TGTGCCAGCAGTTCCCCTAACCAAGAGACCCAGTACTTC
CASSSPNQETQYF
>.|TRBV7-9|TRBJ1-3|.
TGTGCCAGCAACGGGGGCGGAAACACCATATATTTT
CASNGGGNTIYF
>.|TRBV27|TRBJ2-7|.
TGTGCCAGCAGTTTGAGGGGGAGCGGTTACGAGCAGTACTTC
CASSLRGSGYEQYF
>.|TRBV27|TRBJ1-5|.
TGTGCCAGCAGTCCCAGGACTGATATTCAGCCCCAGCATTTT
CASSPRTDIQPQHF
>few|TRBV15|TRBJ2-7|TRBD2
TGTGCCACCAGCAGAGGGGAGAGCGGGAGTCGAATCTACGAGCAGTACTTC
CATSRGESGSRIYEQYF
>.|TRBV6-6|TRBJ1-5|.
TGTGCCAGCAGTTACCAGGCAGAAAATCAGCCCCAGCATTTT
CASSYQAENQPQHF
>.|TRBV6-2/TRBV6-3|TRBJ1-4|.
TGTGCCAGCAGTTACTCGGGCAGGGGCCGGCTTTTTGAAAAACTGTTTTTT
CASSYSGRGRLFEKLFF
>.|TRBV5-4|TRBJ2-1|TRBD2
TGTGCCAGCAGCTTGGAACTAGCGGCCTACAATGAGCAGTTCTTC
CASSLELAAYNEQFF
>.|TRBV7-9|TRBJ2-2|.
TGTGCCAGCAGGAAATGGGAGAGCGGGGAGCTGTTTTTT
CASRKWESGELFF
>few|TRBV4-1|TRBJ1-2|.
TGCGCCAGCAGCCAAGGGGAAGCTAACTATGGCTACACCTTC
CASSQGEANYGYTF
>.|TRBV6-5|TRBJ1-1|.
TGTGCCAGCAGTTACGATGCCACGGGGACTGAAGCTTTCTTT
CASSYDATGTEAFF
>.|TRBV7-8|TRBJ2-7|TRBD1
TGTGCCAGTGGGAGGACAGGGAGCTACGAGCAGTACTTC
CASGRTGSYEQYF
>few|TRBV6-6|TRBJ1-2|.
TGTGCCAGCAGTTACTCCCCAGGACAGACCTATGGCTACACCTTC
CASSYSPGQTYGYTF
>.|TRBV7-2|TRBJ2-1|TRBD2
TGTGCCAGCAGCTCGGGACTAGTTGGTGGTGAGCAGTTCTTC
CASSSGLVGGEQFF
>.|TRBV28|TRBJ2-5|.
TGTGCCAGCGTACTTAACAGGGACGGCGAGACCCAGTACTTC
CASVLNRDGETQYF
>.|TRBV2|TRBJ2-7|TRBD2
TGTGCCGGTACAGAAAGCGGGAGTTACGAGCAGTACTTC
CAGTESGSYEQYF
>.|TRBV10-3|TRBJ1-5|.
TGTGCCATCAGTGAGTACAGTCAGTATCAGCCCCAGCATTTT
CAISEYSQYQPQHF
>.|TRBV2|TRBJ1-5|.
TGTGCCAGCAGCGACGGACCCAATCAGCCCCAGCATTTT
CASSDGPNQPQHF